This T cell receptor (beta chain) came from a study of circulating and synovial CD4+ cells in juvenile arthritis. Findings of the study overall: These blood cells shared more CDR3 sequences with synovium than bulk blood.

Profiled with immunoSEQ multiplex PCR; TCRdb holds only in-frame clones, not every one. The table has 1,500 or so clones, approximately 88% seen once. With 5 bases removed from V and 9 bases from J, the gap between germline ends came to 17 bases. This CDR3 has 14 amino acids. Germline-derived CDR1 and CDR2 are SGHTA and FQGNSA. Regarding this clone: Its antigen is not identified.

This chain connects TRBV7-2 to TRBJ2-1; D possibly corresponds to TRBD1 (5 bases). Sequencing was done on a sample of HLA-DR+ CD4+ T cells from blood. Subset given: circulating pathogenic-like lymphocytes, sorted as HLA-DR+CD14-CD3+CD4+CD25low/- blood T cells. The TCR comes from a human patient with juvenile idiopathic arthritis. Some clones in this sample may be carry-over from other donors' samples. This CDR3 reads CASSLVSGSGEQFF. The CDR3 DNA follows: TGTGCCAGCAGCCTCGTATCAGGGTCCGGTGAGCAGTTCTTC.